This T cell receptor beta chain was observed in a study of blood T cell repertoires in COVID-19. Study summary: In each case, the material was cDNA or gDNA derived from T cells, B-cell-depleted T cells, or PBMCs.

Enrollees, roughly 18 to 89 years old, lived in approximately 25 US areas. Each exposed participant met a COVID-19 case in the 2 weeks preceding study entry. The authors' processing: Amplified reference gene primers provided the basis for estimating nucleated cell counts. Sequenced by immunoSEQ multiplex PCR; TCRdb stores in-frame clones only, minus some. V and J calls and clone size come straight from that table; D and trimming were deduced from the DNA. The sample has 150,000 or so clones; 80% to 85% are singletons. The V and J ends lost 5 bases and 0 bases respectively, with 20 bases between them. The CDR3 totals 18 residues. Germline V CDR1 and CDR2: LNHDA, SQIVND (reference sequence).

This chain connects TRBV19 to TRBJ2-1; D may be TRBD1 or TRBD2 (9 bases each). The receptor was isolated from a woman in her fifties or sixties who had been exposed to COVID-19. The source material was PBMCs or T cells enriched from blood (not recorded which). The CDR3 nucleotides are TGTGCCAGTAGTGGGACAGGGAGCGGGGGGACCTCCTACAATGAGCAGTTCTTC. Residues: CASSGTGSGGTSYNEQFF. The complete variable domain, with remaining parts taken from reference TRBV19 and TRBJ2-1, reads DGGITQSPKYLFRKEGQNVTLSCEQNLNHDAMYWYRQDPGQGLRLIYYSQIVNDFQKGDIAEGYSVSREKKESFPLTVTSAQKNPTAFYLCASSGTGSGGTSYNEQFFGPGTRLTVL.